The clone carrying this TCR beta chain occurred many times. One entry per CDR3 protein, called by TCRdb with MiXCR from the 5' RACE reads. The sample has around 220,000 distinct CDR3 sequences, approximately 10% seen once. This entry belongs to a study of CD8 T cells in ankylosing spondylitis. V was pared by 2 bases and J by 3 bases, with 8 bases between. The CDR3 sequence is 13 residues long. Per the germline V gene, CDR1 is SGHTA and CDR2 is FQGTGA. Source material: blood, either unsorted or a sorted T cell fraction (not recorded which). V gene TRBV7-3 combines with J gene TRBJ2-7; D unresolved. This receptor was taken from a male donor with ankylosing spondylitis or in good health (not recorded which). DNA for the CDR3: TGTGCCAGCAGCTTACAGTCAGGCTACGAGCAGTACTTC. Translating gives CASSLQSGYEQYF.